Presented here are 8 T cell receptor beta chains from one specimen sequenced in a study of T cell repertoires in cytomegalovirus infection. TCRdb called the reads again in MiXCR, with one record for every CDR3 protein. In the table there are around 900,000 distinct CDR3 sequences, 30% to 40% of which are singletons. For these TCRs, the target antigens are not known. The sequencing here drew on cultured CD8+ T cells from PBMCs, taken from culture after CMV antigen stimulation. The source is a human donor in good health (CMV status not recorded). Some clones in this sample may be carry-over from other donors' samples.

This clonotype was observed many times. The J gene is TRBJ1-3, the V gene TRBV12-3 or TRBV12-4; D call uncertain. Trimming stripped 3 bases from V and 0 bases from J, with 6 bases between. The CDR3 covers 14 residues. Here the CDR3 reads CASSLRSSGNTIYF. CDR3 nucleotides: TGTGCCAGCAGTTTGCGGAGCTCTGGAAACACCATATATTTT.

This chain connects TRBV12-3 or TRBV12-4 to TRBJ2-5; 12 nucleotides line up with TRBD2. The CDR3 has 19 residues. The ends lost 8 bases at V and 7 bases at J; junction bases unmatched: 23. This CDR3 is CASGSSSGGGNRVRGTQYF. The CDR3, as DNA: TGTGCCAGCGGTTCCTCTAGCGGGGGGGGCAACCGTGTTAGGGGGACCCAGTACTTC.

Ten or more counts support this clonotype. This chain uses TRBV6-2 or TRBV6-3 with TRBJ1-5; D unresolved. CDR3 length: 18 residues. Deletions cut 0 bases from V and 3 bases from J, with 18 bases between. Germline CDR1 is MNHEY and CDR2 is SVGEGT. The CDR3 here is CASSYSRGIGVNNQPQHF. CDR3 in DNA: TGTGCCAGCAGTTACTCGAGAGGGATCGGCGTTAACAATCAGCCCCAGCATTTT.

Points on this clonotype: A much larger clone lies a single base off, so this may be a read error. The chain carries TRBV11-3 and TRBJ1-5; no clear D. The germline V gene encodes CDR1 SGHNT and CDR2 YENEEA. Trimming cost V 5 bases and J 3 bases, with 20 bases left between them. The CDR3 totals 17 residues. The CDR3 DNA reads as TGTGCCAGCAGCCCCCGCCTTACATGGGGTATCAATCAGCCCCAGCATTTT. Its protein product is CASSPRLTWGINQPQHF.

On this clonotype itself: Mismatch with germline at one junction end may stem from a read error. The rearrangement joins TRBV12-3 or TRBV12-4 to TRBJ2-1; D might be TRBD1 (6 bases). This CDR3 contains 15 residues. The CDR3 DNA sequence: TGTACCAGCAGTTTCCGGGACACGACCTACAATGAGCAGTTCTTC. This translates into CTSSFRDTTYNEQFF.

Only a few counts were recorded for this clonotype. The gene calls are TRBV6-2 or TRBV6-3 and TRBJ1-4; maybe TRBD1 (6 bases). The CDR3 length is 14 residues. Trimming pared 6 bases from V and 8 bases from J, leaving 16 bases between. Per the germline V gene, CDR1 is MNHEY and CDR2 is SVGEGT. The CDR3 DNA is TGTGCCAGCAGACCCGGCAGGGGAGAGGAAAAACTGTTTTTT. This codes for CASRPGRGEEKLFF.

As for this clonotype: A much larger clone differs by one base, so this may be a read error. Because the CDR3's place on the DNA is in doubt, the DNA is left out and the CDR3 is given as listed by TCRdb. The chain employs TRBV12-3 or TRBV12-4 and TRBJ1-2. The CDR3 is 15 residues long, ends included. CDR3 region: CACSPALSGVYGYTF.

There are a few counts of this clonotype. J is TRBJ1-1 and V is TRBV19; D gene uncertain. The V end was cut by 7 bases, the J end by 1 base, with 10 bases between. Per the germline V gene, CDR1 is LNHDA and CDR2 is SQIVND (reference sequence). CDR3 size: 13 residues. CDR3 sequence (DNA): TGTGCCAGTACAACCGGGCCGAACACTGAAGCTTTCTTT. This translates into CASTTGPNTEAFF.